The rows below give T cell receptor beta chains drawn from one sample of a study of cytomegalovirus exposure and HLA in healthy donors. TCRdb's table, derived via immunoSEQ multiplex PCR, lists solely in-frame clones and lacks some. Recorded for this sample: more than 140,000 clones. Sequencing input: PBMCs. The receptors shown here come from a young woman in good health and CMV-seronegative. Each CDR3 is given with its conserved first and last residue. A D gene is named only where the DNA matches it firmly.

>.|TRBJ2-1|TRBV11-2
CASRSQGGSYNEQFF
TGTGCCAGCAGATCTCAGGGGGGCTCTTACAATGAGCAGTTCTTC
>TRBD2|TRBJ2-3|TRBV18
CASSPPGLANTQYF
TGTGCCAGCTCACCACCGGGACTAGCGAATACGCAGTATTTT
>.|TRBJ1-5|TRBV6-1
CASSGVRVQPQHF
TGTGCCAGCAGTGGAGTTCGGGTTCAGCCCCAGCATTTT
>TRBD1|TRBJ2-3|TRBV19
CASMGTAGWEDTQYF
TGTGCCAGTATGGGGACAGCCGGGTGGGAGGATACGCAGTATTTT
>.|TRBJ1-3|TRBV6-1
CASMRQGNSGNTIYF
TGTGCCAGCATGAGACAAGGAAACTCTGGAAACACCATATATTTT
>TRBD2|TRBJ2-5|TRBV7-9
CASSLDGLAGTTSRETQYF
TGTGCCAGCAGCTTAGACGGACTAGCGGGAACCACCTCCCGGGAGACCCAGTACTTC
>.|TRBJ2-1|TRBV9
CASSDYGTSYNEQFF
TGTGCCAGCAGCGACTACGGGACTTCCTACAATGAGCAGTTCTTC
>TRBD1|TRBJ1-5|TRBV6-1
CASSEVGTGFNQPQHF
TGTGCCAGCAGTGAAGTTGGGACAGGTTTCAATCAGCCCCAGCATTTT
>TRBD1|TRBJ1-1|TRBV18
CASSPDRATEAFF
TGTGCCAGCTCTCCGGACAGGGCCACTGAAGCTTTCTTT
>.|TRBJ1-1|TRBV7-8
CASSLSGGAESAFF
TGTGCCAGCAGCTTAAGCGGGGGCGCTGAATCAGCTTTCTTT
>TRBD2|TRBJ2-5|TRBV29-1
CSVGAGGGETQYF
TGCAGCGTTGGCGCGGGAGGGGGTGAGACCCAGTACTTC
>TRBD1|TRBJ1-2|TRBV6-5
CASSRGTADYGYTF
TGTGCCAGCAGCCGAGGGACAGCAGATTATGGCTACACCTTC
>.|TRBJ2-1|TRBV18
CASSPQRSYNEQFF
TGTGCCAGCTCACCACAGCGGTCCTACAATGAGCAGTTCTTC
>TRBD2|TRBJ2-7|TRBV5-1
CASSFGTSAYEQYF
TGCGCCAGCAGCTTCGGGACTAGCGCTTACGAGCAGTACTTC
>.|TRBJ2-6|TRBV25-1
CASNQGAGANVLTF
TGTGCCAGCAATCAAGGGGCTGGGGCCAACGTCCTGACTTTC
>TRBD1|TRBJ2-5|TRBV5-1
CASSLAPTGTGETQYF
TGCGCCAGCAGCTTGGCACCGACAGGGACAGGGGAGACCCAGTACTTC
>TRBD2|TRBJ2-3|TRBV18
CASSPSGSTDTQYF
TGTGCCAGCTCACCTAGCGGGAGCACAGATACGCAGTATTTT
>.|TRBJ1-2|TRBV10-3
CAISDPRGGDYGYTF
TGTGCCATCAGTGACCCCAGAGGGGGTGACTATGGCTACACCTTC
>TRBD1|TRBJ2-1|TRBV10-1
CASSESQGAGDNEQFF
TGCGCCAGCAGTGAGTCCCAGGGGGCCGGGGACAATGAGCAGTTCTTC
>.|TRBJ1-2|TRBV4-1
CASSQHTGQSYGYTF
TGCGCCAGCAGCCAACACACGGGACAAAGTTATGGCTACACCTTC
>TRBD2|TRBJ2-1|TRBV5-4
CASSLGTSVDNEQFF
TGTGCCAGCAGCTTAGGGACTAGCGTTGACAATGAGCAGTTCTTC
>.|TRBJ2-7|TRBV25-1
CASSDKTPLEGSYEQYF
TGTGCCAGCAGTGACAAAACCCCCCTCGAGGGATCCTACGAGCAGTACTTC
>TRBD2|TRBJ2-3|TRBV5-1
CASSLTSGRSTDTQYF
TGCGCCAGCAGCCTAACTAGCGGGAGAAGCACAGATACGCAGTATTTT
>.|TRBJ1-5|TRBV18
CASSLQSNQPQHF
TGTGCCAGCTCACTCCAGAGCAATCAGCCCCAGCATTTT
>.|TRBJ2-1|TRBV4-1
CASSRTSGPYNEQLF
TGCGCCAGCAGCCGCACGAGCGGACCATACAATGAGCAGCTCTTC
>TRBD1|TRBJ1-6|TRBV9
CASSGGQVPNSPLHF
TGTGCCAGCAGCGGGGGACAGGTGCCTAATTCACCCCTCCACTTT
>TRBD1|TRBJ1-4|TRBV5-1
CASSDPGGQGVEKLFF
TGCGCCAGCAGCGACCCGGGAGGACAGGGCGTAGAAAAACTGTTTTTT
>TRBD2|TRBJ2-3|TRBV19
CASSDSGRGTDTQYF
TGTGCCAGTAGTGATAGCGGGAGAGGGACAGATACGCAGTATTTT
>TRBD1|TRBJ1-1|TRBV6-1
CASSGGTAMNTEAFF
TGTGCCAGCAGTGGAGGGACAGCTATGAACACTGAAGCTTTCTTT
>.|TRBJ1-6|TRBV15
CATSRGQSRGSGNSPLHF
TGTGCCACCAGCAGAGGACAATCAAGAGGGAGTGGCAATTCACCCCTCCACTTT
>.|TRBJ2-3|TRBV9
CASSVEDGRITQYF
TGTGCCAGCAGCGTAGAGGATGGGAGGATTACGCAGTATTTT
>TRBD1|TRBJ2-1|TRBV6-1
CAITGTGLQEQFF
TGTGCCATCACCGGGACAGGCCTTCAGGAGCAGTTCTTC
>TRBD1|TRBJ1-1|TRBV12-5
CASGLQGAQTEAFF
TGTGCTAGTGGTCTACAGGGGGCGCAGACTGAAGCTTTCTTT
>.|TRBJ1-5|TRBV4-1
CASSRGGTADQPQHF
TGCGCCAGCAGCCGGGGGGGCACGGCTGATCAGCCCCAGCATTTT
>.|TRBJ1-4|TRBV9
CASSVGSGGKLFF
TGTGCCAGCAGCGTTGGTTCCGGGGGGAAACTGTTTTTT
>.|TRBJ1-1|TRBV7-3
CASSLNPDSEAFF
TGTGCCAGCAGCTTAAACCCGGACAGTGAAGCTTTCTTT
>.|TRBJ2-7|TRBV6-1
CAGGDISYEQYF
TGTGCCGGGGGGGACATTTCTTACGAGCAGTACTTC
>.|TRBJ2-1|TRBV6-5
CASRDSVLEQFF
TGTGCCAGCAGGGACTCGGTCCTTGAGCAGTTCTTC
>.|TRBJ1-2|TRBV6-6
CASSYSSSPYGYTF
TGTGCCAGCAGTTACTCGTCCTCCCCCTATGGCTACACCTTC
>TRBD1|TRBJ2-7|TRBV5-1
CASSLSGQGTYEQYF
TGCGCCAGCAGCTTGTCGGGACAGGGGACCTACGAGCAGTACTTC
>.|TRBJ1-2|TRBV19
CASSIGGVSRGYTF
TGTGCCAGTAGTATCGGCGGGGTCTCTCGTGGCTACACCTTC
>TRBD1|TRBJ1-6|TRBV5-5
CASSVTGGSYNSPLHF
TGTGCCAGCAGCGTGACAGGGGGCTCCTATAATTCACCCCTCCACTTT
>.|TRBJ2-1|TRBV27
CASSLGARLEQFF
TGTGCCAGCAGTTTAGGCGCTAGACTTGAGCAGTTCTTC
>TRBD1|TRBJ1-3|TRBV7-9
CASSLGGQGSSGNTIYF
TGTGCCAGCAGCTTAGGGGGACAGGGAAGCTCTGGAAACACCATATATTTT
>TRBD2|TRBJ2-1|TRBV7-8
CASSLAGEGGFF
TGTGCCAGCAGTCTAGCGGGAGAAGGTGGATTCTTC
>TRBD2|TRBJ2-7|TRBV5-1
CASSVEGLAGVSYEQYF
TGCGCCAGCAGCGTAGAGGGACTAGCGGGTGTCTCCTACGAGCAGTACTTC